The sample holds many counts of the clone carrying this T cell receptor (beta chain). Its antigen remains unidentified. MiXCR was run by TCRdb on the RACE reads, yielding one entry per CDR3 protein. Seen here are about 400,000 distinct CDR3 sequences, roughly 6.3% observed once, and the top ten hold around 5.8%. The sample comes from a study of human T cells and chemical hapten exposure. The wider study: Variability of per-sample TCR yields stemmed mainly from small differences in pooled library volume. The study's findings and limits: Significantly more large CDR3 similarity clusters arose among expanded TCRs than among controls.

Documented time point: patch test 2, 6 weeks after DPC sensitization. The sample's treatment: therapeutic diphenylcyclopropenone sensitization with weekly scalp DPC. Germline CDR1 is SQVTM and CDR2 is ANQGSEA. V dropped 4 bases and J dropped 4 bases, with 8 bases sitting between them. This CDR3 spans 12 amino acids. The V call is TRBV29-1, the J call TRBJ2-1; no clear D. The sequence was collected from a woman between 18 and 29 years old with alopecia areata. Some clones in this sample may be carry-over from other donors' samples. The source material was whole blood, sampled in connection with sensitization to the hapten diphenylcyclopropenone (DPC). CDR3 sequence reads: CSVAGRYNEQFF. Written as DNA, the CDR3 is TGCAGCGTTGCTGGGCGGTACAATGAGCAGTTCTTC.